The rows below give T cell receptor beta chains drawn from one sample of a study of blood T cell repertoires in COVID-19. Produced via immunoSEQ multiplex PCR; TCRdb's table is partial and in-frame only. The table has roughly 200,000 clones, just under 90% seen once. Sample: PBMCs or T cells enriched from blood (not recorded which). Source of these receptors: a man between 25 and 39 years old who had recovered from COVID-19. CDR3s include the opening cysteine and the closing phenylalanine or tryptophan. Each record gives: J gene, clone size, V gene, D gene, CDR3 protein, CDR3 DNA. A D gene is named only where the DNA matches it firmly. The listing skips clone size in some rows; elsewhere it reads once, few, many or a size class.

TRBJ2-7	NA	TRBV7-9	TRBD2	CASSYTSASYEQYF	TGTGCCAGCAGCTATACTAGCGCGTCCTACGAGCAGTACTTC
TRBJ1-4	NA	TRBV19	TRBD1	CASTWTGREKLFF	TGTGCCAGTACCTGGACAGGGCGTGAAAAACTGTTTTTT
TRBJ1-5	NA	TRBV19	TRBD1	CASSTGDRALRQPQHF	TGTGCCAGTAGTACCGGGGACAGGGCGCTCAGGCAGCCCCAGCATTTT
TRBJ2-3	NA	TRBV19	TRBD2	CASSMSAGDTDTQYF	TGTGCCAGTAGTATGTCGGCGGGGGACACAGATACGCAGTATTTT
TRBJ1-2	NA	TRBV6-5	NA	CASSPIDRSPGYTF	TGTGCCAGCAGTCCTATCGACAGAAGTCCTGGCTACACCTTC
TRBJ2-3	NA	TRBV7-2	NA	CASSFGVAGTDTQYF	TGTGCCAGCAGCTTCGGAGTAGCGGGCACAGATACGCAGTATTTT
TRBJ1-1	NA	TRBV13	NA	CASSLVQGRNTEAFF	TGTGCCAGCAGCTTGGTTCAGGGTCGAAACACTGAAGCTTTCTTT
TRBJ1-5	NA	TRBV3-1/TRBV3-2	TRBD1	CASSLGQGAGNQPQHF	TGTGCCAGCAGCCTGGGACAGGGGGCCGGCAATCAGCCCCAGCATTTT
TRBJ1-1	NA	TRBV11-3	NA	CASSVSGEGKTEAFF	TGTGCCAGCAGCGTTTCAGGGGAGGGGAAAACTGAAGCTTTCTTT
TRBJ2-2	NA	TRBV10-3	NA	CAISVRGLAGELFF	TGTGCCATCAGTGTCAGGGGCTTGGCCGGGGAGCTGTTTTTT
TRBJ1-1	NA	TRBV6-6	NA	CASSYGELEAFF	TGTGCCAGCAGTTACGGAGAATTAGAAGCTTTCTTT
TRBJ1-2	NA	TRBV6-5	NA	CASSYLRGGYTF	TGTGCCAGCAGTTATCTCCGGGGTGGCTACACCTTC
TRBJ2-5	NA	TRBV14	TRBD1	CASSQYRTGAFQETQYF	TGTGCCAGCAGCCAATATCGGACAGGGGCCTTCCAAGAGACCCAGTACTTC
TRBJ2-7	NA	TRBV19	TRBD1	CARVAPRPDRVSYEQYF	TGTGCCAGAGTAGCCCCTCGACCGGACAGGGTGTCCTACGAGCAGTACTTC
TRBJ2-7	NA	TRBV12-3/TRBV12-4	TRBD1	CASSLRDRDKQYF	TGTGCCAGCAGCCTGAGGGACAGGGACAAGCAGTACTTC
TRBJ2-2	NA	TRBV7-9	TRBD1	CASSRDGTGKTGELFF	TGTGCCAGCAGTAGGGACGGGACAGGGAAGACCGGGGAGCTGTTTTTT
TRBJ1-3	NA	TRBV10-3	NA	CAISSTGYSGNTIYF	TGTGCCATCAGTTCTACAGGCTACTCTGGAAACACCATATATTTT
TRBJ2-5	NA	TRBV7-2	NA	CASSVQVSETQYF	TGTGCCAGCAGCGTGCAGGTGTCAGAGACCCAGTACTTC
TRBJ2-7	NA	TRBV27	TRBD2	CASSSSGRYEQYF	TGTGCCAGCAGTTCCAGCGGGAGATACGAGCAGTACTTC
TRBJ2-3	NA	TRBV5-1	TRBD1	CASADRAPADTQYF	TGCGCCAGCGCCGACAGGGCTCCCGCAGATACGCAGTATTTT
TRBJ1-1	NA	TRBV6-5	TRBD1	CASRTGDGEAFF	TGTGCCAGCAGGACAGGGGATGGTGAAGCTTTCTTT
TRBJ2-7	NA	TRBV4-2	TRBD2	CASSQDSSGGTYEQYF	TGTGCCAGCAGCCAAGATAGTAGCGGGGGGACCTACGAGCAGTACTTC
TRBJ1-1	NA	TRBV9	NA	CASSETGSGGAFF	TGTGCCAGCAGCGAAACAGGGTCGGGGGGAGCTTTCTTT
TRBJ2-7	once	TRBV24-1	NA	CATYGHLSYEQYF	TGTGCCACCTATGGACACCTCTCCTACGAGCAGTACTTC
TRBJ2-7	NA	TRBV7-9	TRBD1	CASSLDRAYEQYF	TGTGCCAGCAGTCTGGACAGGGCCTACGAGCAGTACTTC
TRBJ2-2	NA	TRBV5-1	NA	CASSDRTANTGELFF	TGCGCCAGCAGCGACCGGACAGCGAACACCGGGGAGCTGTTTTTT
TRBJ1-5	few	TRBV3-1/TRBV3-2	TRBD1	CASSAQGFGNQPQHF	TGTGCCAGCAGCGCACAGGGGTTCGGCAATCAGCCCCAGCATTTT
TRBJ1-5	NA	TRBV2	NA	CASKNRTGGSQHF	TGTGCCAGCAAAAACAGGACGGGAGGGTCCCAGCATTTT
TRBJ2-5	NA	TRBV18	NA	CASSPPWRNQETQYF	TGTGCCAGCTCACCACCTTGGCGGAACCAAGAGACCCAGTACTTC
TRBJ2-7	NA	TRBV7-9	TRBD1	CASSLVTGIYELYF	TGTGCCAGCAGCTTAGTGACAGGGATTTACGAGCTGTACTTC
TRBJ2-5	NA	TRBV24-1	NA	CATSDPGGETQYF	TGTGCCACCAGTGACCCAGGGGGGGAGACCCAGTACTTC
TRBJ2-5	NA	TRBV27	TRBD2	CASSLLAGVETQYF	TGTGCCAGCAGTCTACTAGCGGGAGTGGAGACCCAGTACTTC
TRBJ1-2	NA	TRBV6-5	NA	CASRKTEKAGYGYTF	TGTGCCAGCAGGAAGACGGAAAAGGCGGGCTATGGCTACACCTTC
TRBJ1-4	NA	TRBV29-1	NA	CSADRNEKLFF	TGCAGCGCCGACAGGAATGAAAAACTGTTTTTT
TRBJ2-5	NA	TRBV4-1	TRBD2	CASNRLAGGPETQYF	TGCGCCAGCAACCGACTAGCGGGAGGCCCAGAGACCCAGTACTTC
TRBJ1-4	NA	TRBV11-2	NA	CASSRTPGATNEKLFF	TGTGCCAGCAGCCGAACCCCGGGGGCAACTAATGAAAAACTGTTTTTT
TRBJ2-5	NA	TRBV5-1	NA	CASSDRRPRETQYF	TGCGCCAGCAGCGACCGTCGGCCGAGGGAGACCCAGTACTTC
TRBJ2-1	NA	TRBV2	TRBD2	CASSEFAGGASEQFF	TGTGCCAGCAGTGAATTCGCGGGGGGCGCGAGTGAGCAGTTCTTC
TRBJ2-6	NA	TRBV11-2	NA	CASSLLSGANVLTF	TGTGCCAGCAGCCTACTTTCTGGGGCCAACGTCCTGACTTTC
TRBJ1-2	NA	TRBV4-1	TRBD1	CASSQTGLFGYTF	TGCGCCAGCAGCCAGACAGGGTTGTTTGGCTACACCTTC
TRBJ2-7	NA	TRBV4-2	NA	CASSQASGSDYEQYF	TGTGCCAGCAGCCAAGCGTCGGGGAGTGACTACGAGCAGTACTTC
TRBJ1-2	once	TRBV27	NA	CASSLGRASPYGYTF	TGTGCCAGCAGTTTAGGCAGGGCGAGTCCTTATGGCTACACCTTC
TRBJ2-7	NA	TRBV5-6	NA	CASSLGGTFSYEQYF	TGTGCCAGCAGCTTGGGAGGGACTTTCTCCTACGAGCAGTACTTC
TRBJ1-6	NA	TRBV9	NA	CASSASRGHNSPLHF	TGTGCCAGCAGCGCGAGTAGGGGCCATAATTCACCCCTCCACTTT